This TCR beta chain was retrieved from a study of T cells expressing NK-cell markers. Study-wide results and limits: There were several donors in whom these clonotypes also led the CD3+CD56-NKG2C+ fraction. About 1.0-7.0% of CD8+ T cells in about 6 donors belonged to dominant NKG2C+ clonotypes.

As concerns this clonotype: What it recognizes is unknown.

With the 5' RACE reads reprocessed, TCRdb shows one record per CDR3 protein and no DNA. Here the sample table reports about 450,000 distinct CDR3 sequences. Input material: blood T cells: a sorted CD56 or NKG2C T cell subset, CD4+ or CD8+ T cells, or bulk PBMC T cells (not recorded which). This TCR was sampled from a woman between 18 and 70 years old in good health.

The CDR3 region is CASSFNVQPQHF. The chain links TRBV12-3 or TRBV12-4 to TRBJ1-5. The CDR3 runs to 12 residues.